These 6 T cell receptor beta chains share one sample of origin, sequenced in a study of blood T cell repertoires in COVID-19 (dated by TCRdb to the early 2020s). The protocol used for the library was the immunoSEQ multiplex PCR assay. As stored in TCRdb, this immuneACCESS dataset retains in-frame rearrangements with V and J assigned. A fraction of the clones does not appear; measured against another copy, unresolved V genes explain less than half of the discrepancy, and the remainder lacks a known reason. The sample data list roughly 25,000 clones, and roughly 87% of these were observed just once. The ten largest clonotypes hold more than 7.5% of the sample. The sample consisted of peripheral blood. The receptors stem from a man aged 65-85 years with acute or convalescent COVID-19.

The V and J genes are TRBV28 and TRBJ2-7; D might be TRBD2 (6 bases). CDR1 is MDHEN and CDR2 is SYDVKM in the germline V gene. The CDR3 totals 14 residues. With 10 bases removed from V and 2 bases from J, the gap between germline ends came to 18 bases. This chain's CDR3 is CATHGTLKAYEQYF. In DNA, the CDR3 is TGTGCCACCCACGGGACTCTCAAGGCCTACGAGCAGTACTTC.

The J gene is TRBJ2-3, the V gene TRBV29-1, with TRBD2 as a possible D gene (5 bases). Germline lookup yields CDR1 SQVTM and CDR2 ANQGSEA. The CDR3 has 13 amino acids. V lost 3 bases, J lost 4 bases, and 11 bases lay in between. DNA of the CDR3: TGCAGCGTTGAGCCTAGCCCCCCAGATACGCAGTATTTT. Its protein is CSVEPSPPDTQYF.

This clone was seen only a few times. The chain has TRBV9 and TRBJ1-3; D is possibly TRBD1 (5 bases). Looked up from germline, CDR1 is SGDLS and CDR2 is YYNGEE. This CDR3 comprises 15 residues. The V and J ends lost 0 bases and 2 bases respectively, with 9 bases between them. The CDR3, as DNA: TGTGCCAGCAGCGTAGTCGCGACAGCTGGAAACACCATATATTTT. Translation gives CASSVVATAGNTIYF.

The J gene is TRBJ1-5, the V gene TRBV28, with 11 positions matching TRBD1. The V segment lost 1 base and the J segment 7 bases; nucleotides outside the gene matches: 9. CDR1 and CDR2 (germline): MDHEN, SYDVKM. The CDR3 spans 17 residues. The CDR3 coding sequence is TGTGCCAGCAGTTTATTTCGGGGACAGGGGGGTTTCCAGCCCCAGCATTTT. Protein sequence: CASSLFRGQGGFQPQHF.

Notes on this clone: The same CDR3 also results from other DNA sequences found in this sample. CDR3 nucleotides: TGCGCCAGCAGCTTACAGGGGACACAGAACACCGGGGAGCTGTTTTTT. Protein product: CASSLQGTQNTGELFF. The V and J genes are TRBV5-1 and TRBJ2-2; 7 nucleotides match TRBD1. The CDR3 loop spans 16 amino acids. From germline, CDR1 is SGHRS and CDR2 YFSETQ. J lost 1 base, V lost 2 bases, and 5 bases had no gene match. Drawing the rest from reference TRBV5-1 and TRBJ2-2, the complete variable domain is KAGVTQTPRYLIKTRGQQVTLSCSPISGHRSVSWYQQTPGQGLQFLFEYFSETQRNKGNFPGRFSGRQFSNSRSEMNVSTLELGDSALYLCASSLQGTQNTGELFFGEGSRLTVL.

The CDR3 bases are TGCGCCAGCAGTTACGGACTAGCGGGAGAAACAGATACGCAGTATTTT. Protein sequence: CASSYGLAGETDTQYF. The J gene is TRBJ2-3, the V gene TRBV5-1, with TRBD2 matching over 13 bases. Germline lookup yields CDR1 SGHRS and CDR2 YFSETQ. V lost 5 bases and J lost 3; bases outside the gene matches: 6. The CDR3 consists of 16 residues.